The 20 T cell receptor beta chains presented below share a single source sample, sequenced in a study of blood T cell repertoires in COVID-19. Assay used: immunoSEQ multiplex PCR; TCRdb lists only in-frame clones, some missing. Here the sample spans under 150,000 clones, about 82% being singletons. The sample was PBMCs or T cells enriched from blood (not recorded which). These receptors were collected from a middle-aged woman who had recovered from COVID-19.

The chain combines TRBV30 with TRBJ1-2; D is unresolved. Germline V gene sequence: CDR1 GTSNPN, CDR2 SVGIG (reference sequence). The CDR3 totals 15 residues. V was shortened by 7 bases and J by 4 bases, with 22 bases between the two germline ends. CDR3 sequence: CASNARGSGTYGYTF. The CDR3 DNA sequence: TGTGCCTCCAACGCACGAGGTTCGGGTACCTATGGCTACACCTTC.

This chain uses TRBV12-3 or TRBV12-4 with TRBJ1-2; D uncertain. The CDR3 contains 13 residues. Trimming removed 1 base at V and 2 bases at J, with 5 bases between. The CDR3: CASSLGANYGYTF. The CDR3 DNA follows: TGTGCCAGCAGTTTAGGGGCCAACTATGGCTACACCTTC.

The chain couples TRBV5-5 to TRBJ1-1, with 9 bases aligning to TRBD1. Germline CDR1 and CDR2: SGHKS and YYEKEE (reference sequence). V shed 2 bases and J 7 bases; nucleotides not matched to a gene: 6. CDR3 length: 14 residues. This CDR3 is CASSLTGGAGEAFF. DNA of the CDR3: TGTGCCAGCAGCTTAACAGGGGGCGCGGGTGAAGCTTTCTTT.

This chain links TRBV13 with TRBJ2-2; 7 positions agree with TRBD1. CDR1 PRHDT and CDR2 FYEKMQ come from the germline V gene (reference sequence). The CDR3 contains 15 residues. After removal of 5 bases from V and 5 bases from J, the junction contained 8 bases not matched to a gene. In DNA form, the CDR3 reads TGTGCCAGCAGCAACGACAGGGAAGTAACCGGGGAGCTGTTTTTT. Translating it yields CASSNDREVTGELFF.

The chain couples TRBV29-1 to TRBJ2-1; no firm D call. This CDR3 has 11 residues. Trimming shortened V by 4 bases and J by 5 bases, and 6 bases separated the two germline ends. Germline CDR1 reads SQVTM; CDR2 reads ANQGSEA. The CDR3: CSVAFDNEQFF. In DNA form, the CDR3 reads TGCAGCGTTGCATTTGACAATGAGCAGTTCTTC.

This chain joins TRBV5-1 and TRBJ2-7; the D gene is possibly TRBD2 (6 bases). V dropped 4 bases and J dropped 3 bases, with 14 bases sitting between them. CDR3 size: 14 residues. Looked up from germline, CDR1 is SGHRS and CDR2 is YFSETQ. The CDR3 DNA reads TGCGCCAGCAGCCACTCGGAGGGCCGCTACGAGCAGTACTTC. This codes for CASSHSEGRYEQYF.

The rearrangement uses TRBV15 and TRBJ2-3; D possibly corresponds to TRBD1 (5 bases). The CDR3 spans 13 residues. V lost 5 bases, J lost 0 bases, and 6 bases lay in between. CDR1 is LNHNV, CDR2 YYDKDF, per germline (reference sequence). The CDR3 nucleotides read TGTGCCACCAGCCAGGGTAGCACAGATACGCAGTATTTT. It codes for CATSQGSTDTQYF. Variable domain in full (rest from reference TRBV15 and TRBJ2-3): DAMVIQNPRYQVTQFGKPVTLSCSQTLNHNVMYWYQQKSSQAPKLLFHYYDKDFNNEADTPDNFQSRRPNTSFCFLDIRSPGLGDTAMYLCATSQGSTDTQYFGPGTRLTVL.

The chain employs TRBV5-1 and TRBJ1-2, with TRBD1 matching 7 bases. Germline CDR1 reads SGHRS; CDR2 reads YFSETQ. CDR3 length equals 14 residues. Trimming removed 4 bases from V and 5 bases from J; junction bases left unmatched: 8. The CDR3 DNA reads TGCGCCAGCAGCGCTCGGGACAGCTCTTATGGCTACACCTTC. Protein sequence: CASSARDSSYGYTF.

The chain employs TRBV29-1 and TRBJ2-1; unclear D gene. Germline CDR1 reads SQVTM; CDR2 reads ANQGSEA. With 5 bases removed from V and 4 bases from J, the gap between germline ends came to 9 bases. The CDR3 loop spans 12 amino acids. CDR3 in DNA: TGCAGCGTTAACTCCGAGTACAATGAGCAGTTCTTC. Translating gives CSVNSEYNEQFF.

This clone was picked up a small number of times. V is TRBV23-1 and J is TRBJ1-5; 7 bases are shared with TRBD1. TRBV23-1 belongs to the ORF category, with a function that is uncertain. There are 17 residues in the CDR3. V lost 0 bases to trimming and J lost 7 bases; unmatched junction nucleotides: 12. CDR3 sequence (DNA): TGCGCCAGCAGTCAATCTACCGGACAGGCTCCCGGGCAGCCCCAGCATTTT. It is translated as CASSQSTGQAPGQPQHF.

The chain links TRBV7-9 to TRBJ1-2; 9 bases fit TRBD1. The CDR3 covers 15 residues. V shed 1 base, J shed 4 bases, and the junction held 4 bases outside the gene matches. CDR1 and CDR2 (germline): SEHNR, FQNEAQ (reference sequence). CDR3 DNA sequence: TGTGCCAGCAGCTTAGGGGACAGGGACTCCTATGGCTACACCTTC. Translating gives CASSLGDRDSYGYTF.

The CDR3 bases are TGTGCCAGCAGTTACAGCCGGCAGGGGGCAGATACGCAGTATTTT. It encodes CASSYSRQGADTQYF. The chain joins TRBV6-6 to TRBJ2-3; 7 bases fit TRBD1. Germline lookup yields CDR1 MNHNY and CDR2 SVGAGI (reference sequence). V trimming: 2 bases; J trimming: 4 bases; junction bases outside the gene matches: 6. The CDR3 consists of 15 residues.

This chain joins TRBV6-5 and TRBJ1-1, with D perhaps matching TRBD1 (6 bases). From germline, CDR1 is MNHEY and CDR2 SVGAGI. This CDR3 region has 16 residues. Trimming left V 4 bases short and J 3 bases short, with 18 bases between. The CDR3 nucleotides read TGTGCCAGCAGTTCGGCGGGGGGGCGAGGATACACTGAAGCTTTCTTT. Its protein is CASSSAGGRGYTEAFF.

The J gene is TRBJ1-4, the V gene TRBV6-5; 7 bases are a match to TRBD1. Per germline, CDR1 MNHEY and CDR2 SVGAGI. The CDR3 runs 14 residues. The V and J ends lost 10 bases and 8 bases, in that order; junction bases with no gene match: 13. CDR3 residues: CATARGQGEEKLFF. CDR3 in DNA: TGTGCCACGGCAAGGGGGCAGGGGGAAGAAAAACTGTTTTTT.

The chain couples TRBV4-1 to TRBJ2-7; D not resolved. CDR3 length equals 15 residues. With 4 bases removed from V and 2 bases from J, the gap between germline ends came to 15 bases. Germline CDR1 reads MGHRA; CDR2 reads YSYEKL. CDR3 in amino acids: CASSPQVAGTYEQYF. The CDR3 bases are TGCGCCAGCAGCCCTCAGGTTGCCGGAACCTACGAGCAGTACTTC.

The chain joins TRBV5-4 to TRBJ2-3, with 11 bases identical to TRBD2. The CDR3 has 15 amino acids. Germline CDR1 reads SGHNT; CDR2 reads YYREEE (reference sequence). The V gene end was trimmed by 3 bases and the J gene end by 5 bases; junction bases not matched to a gene: 5. CDR3: CASSSTSGGEDTQYF. For the CDR3, the DNA is TGTGCCAGCAGCTCCACTAGCGGGGGTGAAGATACGCAGTATTTT.

This clone appeared once. This chain connects TRBV30 to TRBJ1-1; 7 bases align to TRBD1. J was trimmed by 3 bases and V by 3 bases; bases with no gene match: 7. Germline-derived CDR1 and CDR2 are GTSNPN and SVGIG (reference sequence). CDR3 length: 14 residues. CDR3 coding DNA: TGTGCCTGGAGGGAGAAGGGGGCCTACACTGAAGCTTTCTTT. Its translation is CAWREKGAYTEAFF.

This clone has just a few counts. The chain is built from TRBV5-4 and TRBJ1-2; D gene ambiguous. The germline V gene has CDR1 SGHNT and CDR2 YYREEE (reference sequence). This CDR3 has 11 residues. V lost 4 bases, J lost 5 bases, and 6 bases lay in between. CDR3 sequence reads: CASSSGYGYTF. CDR3 DNA: TGTGCCAGCAGCAGCGGGTATGGCTACACCTTC.

V gene TRBV7-9 combines with J gene TRBJ2-5, with a tentative D call TRBD2 (5 bases). Trimming pared 5 bases from V and 0 bases from J, leaving 13 bases between. The CDR3 is 15 amino acids. Germline V lookup: CDR1 SEHNR, CDR2 FQNEAQ (reference sequence). Here the CDR3 reads CASSPPYGDQETQYF. The CDR3, as DNA: TGTGCCAGCAGCCCTCCTTACGGGGACCAAGAGACCCAGTACTTC. The entire variable domain, with the rest obtained from reference TRBV7-9 and TRBJ2-5, is as follows: DTGVSQNPRHKITKRGQNVTFRCDPISEHNRLYWYRQTLGQGPEFLTYFQNEAQLEKSRLLSDRFSAERPKGSFSTLEIQRTEQGDSAMYLCASSPPYGDQETQYFGPGTRLLVL.

There are a few counts of this clone. The chain carries TRBV3-1 (or the pseudogene TRBV3-2) and TRBJ2-3, with TRBD2 matching 12 bases. CDR1 and CDR2 from the germline V gene are LGHDT and YNNKEL (reference sequence). The CDR3 covers 16 residues. V lost 3 bases, J lost 5 bases, and 6 bases stayed unmatched. CDR3 sequence reads: CASSHVTSGRLDTQYF. DNA of the CDR3: TGTGCCAGCAGCCATGTGACTAGCGGGAGATTAGATACGCAGTATTTT.